This T cell receptor beta chain was recovered during a study of shared clonotypes between healthy human individuals. Study details: Donor composition was a couple of women and a few men, aged 18 to 49.

Genomic DNA of every subset was divided equally among multiple immunoSEQ plates. It was about 0.3 ug DNA, 25,000 to 35,000 T cell genomes, that went into each replicate PCR of unsorted PBMC. Sequenced by immunoSEQ multiplex PCR; TCRdb stores in-frame clones only, minus some. The table shows about 460,000 clones, with about 74% occurring only once. The CDR3 covers 14 residues. Germline values: CDR1 SGDLS, CDR2 YYNGEE. The clonotype originates from a woman aged 40 to 50 in good health. Some clones in this sample may be carry-over from other donors' samples. Sample: PBMCs. This chain joins TRBV9 and TRBJ1-5; a weak D match, TRBD1 (6 bases). DNA of the CDR3: TGTGCAAGCGGGGGGCCAGGTCAAAATCAGCCCCAGCATTTT. As protein: CASGGPGQNQPQHF. Variable domain in full (rest from reference TRBV9 and TRBJ1-5): DSGVTQTPKHLITATGQRVTLRCSPRSGDLSVYWYQQSLDQGLQFLIQYYNGEERAKGNILERFSAQQFPDLHSELNLSSLELGDSALYFCASGGPGQNQPQHFGDGTRLSIL.